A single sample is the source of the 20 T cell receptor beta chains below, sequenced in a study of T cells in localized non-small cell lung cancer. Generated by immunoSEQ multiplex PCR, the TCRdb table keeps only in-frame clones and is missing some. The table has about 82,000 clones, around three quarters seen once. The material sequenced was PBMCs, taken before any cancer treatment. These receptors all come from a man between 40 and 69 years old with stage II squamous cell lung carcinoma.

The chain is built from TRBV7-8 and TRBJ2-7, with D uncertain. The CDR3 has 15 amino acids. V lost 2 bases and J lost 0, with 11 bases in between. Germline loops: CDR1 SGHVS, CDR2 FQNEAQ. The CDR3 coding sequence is TGTGCCAGCAGCTTAAATACGGCGAGCTCCTACGAGCAGTACTTC. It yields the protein CASSLNTASSYEQYF.

CDR3 nucleotides: TGTGCCAGCAGCACATATAGTGTGAGCAATCAGCCCCAGCATTTT. Amino acids: CASSTYSVSNQPQHF. This chain joins TRBV5-8 and TRBJ1-5; D gene uncertain. Germline V gene data show CDR1 as SGHTS and CDR2 as YDEGEE. CDR3 size: 15 residues. The germline V and J ends were trimmed by 4 bases and 1 base, with 12 bases remaining between them.

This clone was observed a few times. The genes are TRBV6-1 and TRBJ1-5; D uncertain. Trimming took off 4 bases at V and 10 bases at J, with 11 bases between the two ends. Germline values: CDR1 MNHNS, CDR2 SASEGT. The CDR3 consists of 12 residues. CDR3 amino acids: CASSVALPPQHF. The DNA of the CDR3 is TGTGCCAGCAGTGTCGCCCTTCCTCCCCAGCATTTT.

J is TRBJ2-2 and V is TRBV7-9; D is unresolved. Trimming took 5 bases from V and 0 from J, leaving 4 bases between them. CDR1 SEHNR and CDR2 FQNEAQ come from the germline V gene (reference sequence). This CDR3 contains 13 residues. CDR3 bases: TGTGCCAGCAGCACCTCGAACACCGGGGAGCTGTTTTTT. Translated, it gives CASSTSNTGELFF. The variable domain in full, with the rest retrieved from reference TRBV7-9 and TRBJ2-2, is DTGVSQNPRHKITKRGQNVTFRCDPISEHNRLYWYRQTLGQGPEFLTYFQNEAQLEKSRLLSDRFSAERPKGSFSTLEIQRTEQGDSAMYLCASSTSNTGELFFGEGSRLTVL.

The CDR3 DNA reads TGTGCCAGCAGGCGGGAGGCCCTCGGCTCCTACAATGAGCAGTTCTTC. It specifies CASRREALGSYNEQFF. This chain uses TRBV6-4 with TRBJ2-1, with 8 positions matching TRBD2. This CDR3 is built from 16 residues. V shed 6 bases, J shed 0 bases, and the junction held 7 bases outside the gene matches. Germline CDR1 is MRHNA and CDR2 is SNTAGT.

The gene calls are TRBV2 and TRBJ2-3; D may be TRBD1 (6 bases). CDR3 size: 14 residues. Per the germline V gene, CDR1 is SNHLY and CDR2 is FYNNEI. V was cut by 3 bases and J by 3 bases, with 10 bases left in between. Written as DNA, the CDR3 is TGTGCCAGCAGTGACAGGGGCCTAACAGATACGCAGTATTTT. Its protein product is CASSDRGLTDTQYF.

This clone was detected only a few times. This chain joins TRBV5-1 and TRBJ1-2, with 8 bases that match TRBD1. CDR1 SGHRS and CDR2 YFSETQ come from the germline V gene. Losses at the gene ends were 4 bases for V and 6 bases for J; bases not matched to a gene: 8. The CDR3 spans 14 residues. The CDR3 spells CASSHDRGTDGYTF. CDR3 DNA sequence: TGCGCCAGCAGCCACGACAGGGGTACTGATGGCTACACCTTC.

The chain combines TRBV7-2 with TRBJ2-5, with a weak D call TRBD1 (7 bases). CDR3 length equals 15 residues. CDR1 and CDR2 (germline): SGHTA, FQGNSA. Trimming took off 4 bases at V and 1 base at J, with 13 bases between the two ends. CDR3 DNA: TGTGCCAGCAGCTCGGAGGGACAGTTCCAAGAGACCCAGTACTTC. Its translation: CASSSEGQFQETQYF.

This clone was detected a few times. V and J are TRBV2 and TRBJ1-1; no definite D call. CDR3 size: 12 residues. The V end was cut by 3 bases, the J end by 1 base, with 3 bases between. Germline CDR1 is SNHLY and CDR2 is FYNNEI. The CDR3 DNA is TGTGCCAGCAGTGAGCAGAACACTGAAGCTTTCTTT. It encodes CASSEQNTEAFF.

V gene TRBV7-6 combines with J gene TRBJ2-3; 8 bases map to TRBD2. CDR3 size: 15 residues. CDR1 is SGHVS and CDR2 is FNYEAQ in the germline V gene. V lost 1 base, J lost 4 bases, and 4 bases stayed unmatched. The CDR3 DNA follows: TGTGCCAGCAGCTTAGACATAGCGGGATCAGATACGCAGTATTTT. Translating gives CASSLDIAGSDTQYF.

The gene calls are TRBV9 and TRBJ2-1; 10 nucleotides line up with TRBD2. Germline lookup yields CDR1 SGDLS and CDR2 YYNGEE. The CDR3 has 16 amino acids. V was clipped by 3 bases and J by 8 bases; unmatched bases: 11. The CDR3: CASSGGSLAGDHEQFF. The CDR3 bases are TGTGCCAGCAGCGGAGGGAGCCTAGCGGGAGACCATGAGCAGTTCTTC. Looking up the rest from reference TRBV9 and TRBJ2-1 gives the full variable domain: DSGVTQTPKHLITATGQRVTLRCSPRSGDLSVYWYQQSLDQGLQFLIQYYNGEERAKGNILERFSAQQFPDLHSELNLSSLELGDSALYFCASSGGSLAGDHEQFFGPGTRLTVL.

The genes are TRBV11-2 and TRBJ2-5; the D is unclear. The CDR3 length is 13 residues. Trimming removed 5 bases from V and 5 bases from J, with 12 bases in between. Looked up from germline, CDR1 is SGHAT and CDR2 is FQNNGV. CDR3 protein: CASSPPVGETQYF. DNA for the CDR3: TGTGCCAGCAGCCCTCCGGTCGGGGAGACCCAGTACTTC. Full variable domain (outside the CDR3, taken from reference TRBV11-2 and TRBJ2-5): EAGVAQSPRYKIIEKRQSVAFWCNPISGHATLYWYQQILGQGPKLLIQFQNNGVVDDSQLPKDRFSAERLKGVDSTLKIQPAKLEDSAVYLCASSPPVGETQYFGPGTRLLVL.

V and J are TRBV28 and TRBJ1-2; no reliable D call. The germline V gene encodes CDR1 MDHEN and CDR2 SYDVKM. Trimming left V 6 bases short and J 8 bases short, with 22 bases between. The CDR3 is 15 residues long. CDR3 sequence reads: CASRTHLGGIGGYTF. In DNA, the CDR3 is TGTGCCAGCAGGACCCACTTAGGAGGGATAGGCGGCTACACCTTC.

DNA of the CDR3: TGTGCCAGCACACTAAGAGTCCCCTCTGGAAACACCATATATTTT. The encoded protein is CASTLRVPSGNTIYF. V and J are TRBV6-1 and TRBJ1-3; no clear D. CDR3 size: 15 residues. Germline V lookup: CDR1 MNHNS, CDR2 SASEGT. Between the trimmed V and J ends, which lost 7 bases and 0 bases, there was a span of 13 bases.

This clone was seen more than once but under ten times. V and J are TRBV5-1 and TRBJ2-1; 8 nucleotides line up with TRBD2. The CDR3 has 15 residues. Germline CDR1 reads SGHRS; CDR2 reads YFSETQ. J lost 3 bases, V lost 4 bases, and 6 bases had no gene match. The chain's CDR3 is CASSLARGDYNEQFF. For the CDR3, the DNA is TGCGCCAGCAGCCTCGCGCGGGGGGACTACAATGAGCAGTTCTTC.

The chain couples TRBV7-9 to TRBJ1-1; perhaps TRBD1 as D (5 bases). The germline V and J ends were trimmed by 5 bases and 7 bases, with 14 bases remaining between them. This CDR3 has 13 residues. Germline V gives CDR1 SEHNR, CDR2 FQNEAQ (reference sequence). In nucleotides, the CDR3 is TGTGCCAGCAGCCCCGGGGGAGCTGGTGAAGCTTTCTTT. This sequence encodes CASSPGGAGEAFF.

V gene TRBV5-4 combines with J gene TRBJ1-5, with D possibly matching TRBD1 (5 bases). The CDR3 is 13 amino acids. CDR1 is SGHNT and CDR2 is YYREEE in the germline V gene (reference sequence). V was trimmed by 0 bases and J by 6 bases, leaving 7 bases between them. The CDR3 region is CASSLGGAQPQHF. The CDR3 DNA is TGTGCCAGCAGCTTGGGAGGGGCTCAGCCCCAGCATTTT.

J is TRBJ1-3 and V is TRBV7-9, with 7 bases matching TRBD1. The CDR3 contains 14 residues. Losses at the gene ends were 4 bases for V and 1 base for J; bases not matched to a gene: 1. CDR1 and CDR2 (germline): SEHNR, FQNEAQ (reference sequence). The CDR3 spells CASSSGGSGNTIYF. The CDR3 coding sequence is TGTGCCAGCAGCTCAGGGGGTTCTGGAAACACCATATATTTT.

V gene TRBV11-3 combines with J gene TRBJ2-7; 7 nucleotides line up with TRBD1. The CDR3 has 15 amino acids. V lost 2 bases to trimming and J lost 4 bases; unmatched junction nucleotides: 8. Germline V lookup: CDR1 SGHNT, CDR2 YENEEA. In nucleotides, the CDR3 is TGTGCCAGCAGCTTAACTACAGGGGTTGAGTACGAGCAGTACTTC. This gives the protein CASSLTTGVEYEQYF. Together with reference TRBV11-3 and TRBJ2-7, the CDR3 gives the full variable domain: EAGVVQSPRYKIIEKKQPVAFWCNPISGHNTLYWYLQNLGQGPELLIRYENEEAVDDSQLPKDRFSAERLKGVDSTLKIQPAELGDSAVYLCASSLTTGVEYEQYFGPGTRLTVT.

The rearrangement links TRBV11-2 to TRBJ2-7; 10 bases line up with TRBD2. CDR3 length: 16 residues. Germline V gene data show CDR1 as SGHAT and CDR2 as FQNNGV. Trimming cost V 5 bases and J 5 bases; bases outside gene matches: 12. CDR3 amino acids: CASSPRTSGGPNEQYF. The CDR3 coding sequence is TGTGCCAGCAGCCCCCGGACTAGCGGAGGGCCTAACGAGCAGTACTTC.